Listed here is a single T cell receptor (beta chain). These data are taken from a study of blood T cell repertoires in COVID-19. Repertoires were generated with immunoSEQ multiplex PCR, while TCRdb's copy carries only in-frame clones and drops some. The profile shows 410,000 or so clones, roughly 89% of them singletons. This CDR3 has 15 amino acids. Trimming took 5 bases from V and 0 from J, leaving 14 bases between them. The germline CDR1 and CDR2 sequences are MNHEY and SVGAGI. The specimen sequenced was peripheral blood. The rearrangement links TRBV6-5 to TRBJ2-7, with D maybe TRBD1 (6 bases). The sequence was obtained from a woman aged 25 to 45 with active or convalescent COVID-19. The CDR3 reads CASSPRSRGSYEQYF. The CDR3 DNA reads TGTGCCAGCAGTCCGAGGTCCAGGGGCTCCTACGAGCAGTACTTC.